The next 25 T cell receptor beta chains were all read from a single sample in a study of control samples from healthy donors and cancer patients. Clones were sequenced by immunoSEQ multiplex PCR, and TCRdb holds only the in-frame ones, with some missing. The data show 75,000 to 90,000 clones, around 86% seen once. Sequencing used PBMCs. These receptors were obtained from a woman aged 45-65 years with colorectal cancer.

V gene TRBV10-3 combines with J gene TRBJ1-2; 9 positions match TRBD1. This CDR3 contains 15 residues. J gave up 2 bases and V 0 bases, and 1 base lay outside the gene matches. Germline values: CDR1 ENHRY, CDR2 SYGVKD. CDR3 sequence reads: CAISESGQGNYGYTF. The CDR3 DNA reads as TGTGCCATCAGTGAGTCGGGACAGGGAAACTATGGCTACACCTTC.

The J gene is TRBJ1-5, the V gene TRBV7-8; a weak D match, TRBD1 (6 bases). V lost 1 base to trimming and J lost 0 bases, with 10 bases between them. Germline lookup yields CDR1 SGHVS and CDR2 FQNEAQ. The CDR3 sequence is 16 residues long. The CDR3 DNA follows: TGTGCCAGCAGCTTAGAGGGACAATATAGCAATCAGCCCCAGCATTTT. It translates to CASSLEGQYSNQPQHF. Full variable domain (remainder filled in from reference TRBV7-8 and TRBJ1-5): GAGVSQSPRYKVAKRGQDVALRCDPISGHVSLFWYQQALGQGPEFLTYFQNEAQLDKSGLPSDRFFAERPEGSVSTLKIQRTQQEDSAVYLCASSLEGQYSNQPQHFGDGTRLSIL.

This chain uses TRBV4-3 with TRBJ1-4; D uncertain. The CDR3 totals 15 residues. Germline V gene sequence: CDR1 LGHNA, CDR2 YSLEER. The germline V and J ends were trimmed by 0 bases and 8 bases, with 13 bases remaining between them. For the CDR3, the DNA is TGCGCCAGCAGCCAAGATCTGAGGAGGAGCGAAAAACTGTTTTTT. It yields the protein CASSQDLRRSEKLFF.

This chain joins TRBV6-1 and TRBJ2-3; D possibly matches TRBD1 or TRBD2 (5 bases each). V lost 1 base, J lost 4 bases, and 9 bases lay in between. The CDR3 runs to 14 residues. The germline CDR1 and CDR2 sequences are MNHNS and SASEGT. This CDR3 reads CASSEVGVADTQYF. The CDR3 nucleotides read TGTGCCAGCAGTGAAGTGGGGGTTGCAGATACGCAGTATTTT.

The chain uses TRBV27 and TRBJ1-1; no clear D gene. CDR3 length: 13 amino acids. Germline V gene data show CDR1 as MNHEY and CDR2 as SMNVEV (reference sequence). The germline V and J ends were trimmed by 3 bases and 2 bases, with 7 bases remaining between them. CDR3: CASSFVRNTEAFF. The CDR3 nucleotides read TGTGCCAGCAGTTTCGTCCGTAACACTGAAGCTTTCTTT.

This clone was picked up a small number of times. The V and J genes are TRBV6-5 and TRBJ1-6; 9 bases line up with TRBD1. This CDR3 spans 14 amino acids. The J segment lost 14 bases and the V segment lost 5 bases, leaving 10 bases of the junction unmatched. Per germline, CDR1 MNHEY and CDR2 SVGAGI. This CDR3 is CASSLRQGEKALHF. CDR3 DNA sequence: TGTGCCAGCAGTCTGAGACAGGGGGAGAAGGCCCTCCACTTT.

The V and J genes are TRBV5-1 and TRBJ2-1, with TRBD2 matching 7 bases. CDR3 length: 16 amino acids. V shed 0 bases and J 2 bases; nucleotides not matched to a gene: 5. Germline V gives CDR1 SGHRS, CDR2 YFSETQ. This CDR3 reads CASSLEMGLTYNEQFF. The CDR3 bases are TGCGCCAGCAGCTTGGAAATGGGACTAACCTACAATGAGCAGTTCTTC.

This clone occurred a few times. V gene TRBV2 combines with J gene TRBJ1-3; D is unresolved. CDR1 SNHLY and CDR2 FYNNEI come from the germline V gene. The CDR3 sequence is 13 residues long. In nucleotides, the CDR3 is TGTGTCCTCGCGAGTGTCTCTGGAAACACCATATATTTT. It translates to CVLASVSGNTIYF.

DNA for the CDR3: TGTGCCAGCAGCCTCACGGGGACCAACGTCCTGACTTTC. Protein: CASSLTGTNVLTF. The rearrangement joins TRBV5-4 to TRBJ2-6, with D perhaps TRBD2 (5 bases). The germline V gene has CDR1 SGHNT and CDR2 YYREEE (reference sequence). Trimming took 4 bases from V and 8 from J, leaving 10 bases between them. This CDR3 spans 13 amino acids.

This rearrangement joins TRBV7-8 to TRBJ2-3; the match to TRBD2 covers 7 bases. The CDR3 runs 15 residues. Germline CDR1 reads SGHVS; CDR2 reads FQNEAQ. The V and J ends lost 2 bases and 3 bases, in that order; junction bases with no gene match: 5. DNA of the CDR3: TGTGCCAGCAGCTTATGGGAGGGAATGACAGATACGCAGTATTTT. Its protein is CASSLWEGMTDTQYF.

V and J are TRBV10-3 and TRBJ1-2, with D possibly matching TRBD1 (6 bases). This CDR3 has 12 residues. The germline gives CDR1 ENHRY, CDR2 SYGVKD. V was clipped by 6 bases and J by 3 bases, with 8 bases between them. The CDR3 DNA sequence: TGTGCCATCAGCACAGGGTACTATGGCTACACCTTC. Protein sequence: CAISTGYYGYTF.

This chain connects TRBV9 to TRBJ2-3; D might be TRBD2 (6 bases). This CDR3 is 16 amino acids long. V gave up 0 bases and J gave up 2 bases, with 13 bases separating them. Germline V CDR1 and CDR2: SGDLS, YYNGEE. The CDR3: CASSVGGGVITDTQYF. The CDR3 DNA sequence: TGTGCCAGCAGCGTAGGGGGCGGGGTGATCACAGATACGCAGTATTTT.

The genes are TRBV29-1 and TRBJ2-2; D remains ambiguous. Germline V gene sequence: CDR1 SQVTM, CDR2 ANQGSEA. Deletions cut 4 bases from V and 2 bases from J, with 11 bases between. The CDR3 loop spans 14 amino acids. The CDR3 is CSVGTFTNTGELFF. CDR3 coding DNA: TGCAGCGTTGGCACCTTTACTAACACCGGGGAGCTGTTTTTT.

The chain has TRBV5-6 and TRBJ2-5; a possible D gene is TRBD1 (6 bases). V shed 2 bases and J shed 5 bases, with 13 bases lying between them. Per the germline V gene, CDR1 is SGHDT and CDR2 is YYEEEE. This CDR3 is 14 amino acids long. The CDR3 loop reads CASSLGRGYETQYF. The CDR3, as DNA: TGTGCCAGCAGCTTAGGCAGGGGATATGAGACCCAGTACTTC.

The V gene is TRBV9, the J gene TRBJ1-2; D is possibly TRBD1 (6 bases). The CDR3 loop spans 12 amino acids. V was trimmed by 4 bases and J by 7 bases, leaving 11 bases between them. Germline lookup yields CDR1 SGDLS and CDR2 YYNGEE. In nucleotides, the CDR3 is TGTGCCAGCAGCCCGTACAGGGTTGGCTACACCTTC. It is translated as CASSPYRVGYTF.

This clone was found once. The chain employs TRBV21-1 and TRBJ2-7. TRBV21-1 is noted as a pseudogene. The CDR3 totals 13 residues. This CDR3 is CASSKKVPYEQYV. As DNA, the CDR3 is TGTGCCAGCAGCAAAAAGGTCCCCTACGAGCAGTACGTC.

The chain uses TRBV19 and TRBJ1-1; no clear D. The CDR3 loop spans 13 amino acids. Germline V gene data show CDR1 as LNHDA and CDR2 as SQIVND (reference sequence). Between the trimmed V and J ends, which lost 4 bases and 4 bases, there was a span of 10 bases. The CDR3 bases are TGTGCCAGTAGTACCTCGGGGAGCACTGAAGCTTTCTTT. This encodes CASSTSGSTEAFF.

The chain uses TRBV19 and TRBJ2-1, with 12 positions matching TRBD1. The CDR3 runs 17 residues. Germline V gives CDR1 LNHDA, CDR2 SQIVND (reference sequence). Trimming at V came to 8 bases and at J to 7 bases, leaving 15 bases not matched to a gene. The CDR3 nucleotides read TGTGCCAGTGCCTCCGGCAGGGGACAGGGGGCAGAAAATGAGCAGTTCTTC. Residues: CASASGRGQGAENEQFF.

This clone showed up just a few times. The chain joins TRBV6-2 or TRBV6-3 to TRBJ1-6; TRBD1 is a possible D gene (6 bases). Germline CDR1 and CDR2: MNHEY and SVGEGT. This CDR3 contains 15 residues. V was shortened by 1 base and J by 5 bases, with 9 bases between the two germline ends. The chain's CDR3 is CASSYFRQDNSPLHF. CDR3 sequence (DNA): TGTGCCAGCAGTTACTTCCGACAGGATAATTCACCCCTCCACTTT.

The chain is built from TRBV6-2 or TRBV6-3 and TRBJ1-1; maybe TRBD1 (5 bases). Trimming stripped 4 bases from V and 7 bases from J, with 13 bases between. CDR3 length: 13 amino acids. Germline V gene data show CDR1 as MNHEY and CDR2 as SVGEGT. Written as DNA, the CDR3 is TGTGCCAGCAGTTCCACTAGACAGAGTGAAGCTTTCTTT. It yields the protein CASSSTRQSEAFF.

The rearrangement joins TRBV13 to TRBJ2-1, with 8 nucleotides matching TRBD2. The J segment lost 7 bases and the V segment lost 1 base, leaving 9 bases of the junction unmatched. CDR1 is PRHDT and CDR2 is FYEKMQ in the germline V gene (reference sequence). This CDR3 has 16 amino acids. In DNA, the CDR3 is TGTGCCAGCAGCTTAGCGGGGGGGCCTCCGGCAAATGAGCAGTTCTTC. Its translation: CASSLAGGPPANEQFF.

The gene calls are TRBV28 and TRBJ2-5; tentative D call: TRBD1 (6 bases). The germline CDR1 and CDR2 sequences are MDHEN and SYDVKM. V was shortened by 1 base and J by 1 base, with 10 bases between the two germline ends. This CDR3 comprises 15 residues. The CDR3 bases are TGTGCCAGCAGTTTATTTCCCAGGGGCCAAGAGACCCAGTACTTC. This gives the protein CASSLFPRGQETQYF.

The gene calls are TRBV15 and TRBJ1-1, with no clear D. V was shortened by 5 bases and J by 5 bases, with 12 bases between the two germline ends. Germline CDR1 and CDR2: LNHNV and YYDKDF (reference sequence). The CDR3 is 13 residues long. The CDR3 reads CATSPQLGTEAFF. The CDR3 DNA reads as TGTGCCACCAGCCCCCAACTGGGGACTGAAGCTTTCTTT. The whole variable domain, remainder taken from reference TRBV15 and TRBJ1-1, is DAMVIQNPRYQVTQFGKPVTLSCSQTLNHNVMYWYQQKSSQAPKLLFHYYDKDFNNEADTPDNFQSRRPNTSFCFLDIRSPGLGDTAMYLCATSPQLGTEAFFGQGTRLTVV.

This rearrangement joins TRBV2 to TRBJ2-3; TRBD1 might be the D (6 bases). The CDR3 loop spans 15 amino acids. CDR1 is SNHLY, CDR2 FYNNEI, per germline. Between the trimmed V and J ends, which lost 7 bases and 3 bases, there was a span of 17 bases. The CDR3 here is CASKRGSGFTDTQYF. For the CDR3, the DNA is TGTGCCAGCAAGAGGGGGTCGGGATTTACAGATACGCAGTATTTT.

The CDR3 nucleotides read TGTGCCAGCAGCCATGGACCGGCCGGGAACACTGAAGCTTTCTTT. Its translation: CASSHGPAGNTEAFF. This sequence joins TRBV3-1 (or the pseudogene TRBV3-2) and TRBJ1-1; no definite D call. Per the germline V gene, CDR1 is LGHDT and CDR2 is YNNKEL (reference sequence). Trimming removed 3 bases at V and 1 base at J, with 12 bases between. This CDR3 is 15 amino acids long.